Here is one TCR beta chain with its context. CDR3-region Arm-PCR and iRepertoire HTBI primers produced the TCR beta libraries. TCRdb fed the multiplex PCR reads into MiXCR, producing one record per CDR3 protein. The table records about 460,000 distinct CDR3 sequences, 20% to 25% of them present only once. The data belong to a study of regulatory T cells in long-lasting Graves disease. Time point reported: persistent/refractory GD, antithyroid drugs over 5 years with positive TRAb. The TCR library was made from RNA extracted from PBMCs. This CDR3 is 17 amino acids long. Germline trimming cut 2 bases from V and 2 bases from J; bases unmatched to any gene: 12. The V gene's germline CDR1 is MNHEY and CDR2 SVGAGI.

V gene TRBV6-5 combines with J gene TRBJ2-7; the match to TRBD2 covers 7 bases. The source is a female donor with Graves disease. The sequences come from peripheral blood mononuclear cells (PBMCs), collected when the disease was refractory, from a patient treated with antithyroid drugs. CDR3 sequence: CASSYNPRSGTPYEQYF. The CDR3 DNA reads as TGTGCCAGCAGTTACAACCCAAGGAGCGGGACTCCCTACGAGCAGTACTTC.